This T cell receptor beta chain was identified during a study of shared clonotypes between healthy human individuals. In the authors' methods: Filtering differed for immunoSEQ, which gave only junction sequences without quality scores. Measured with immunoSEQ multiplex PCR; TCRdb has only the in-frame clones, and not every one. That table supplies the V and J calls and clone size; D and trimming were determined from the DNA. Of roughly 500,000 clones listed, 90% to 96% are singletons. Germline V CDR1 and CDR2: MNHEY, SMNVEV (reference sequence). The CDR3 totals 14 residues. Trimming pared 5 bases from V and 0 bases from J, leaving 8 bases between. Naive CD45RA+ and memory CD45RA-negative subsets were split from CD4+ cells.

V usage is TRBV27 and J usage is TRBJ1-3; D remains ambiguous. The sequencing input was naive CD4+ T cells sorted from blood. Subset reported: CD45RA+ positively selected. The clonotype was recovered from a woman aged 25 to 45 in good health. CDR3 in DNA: TGTGCCAGCAGTCCCGGCGGCTCTGGAAACACCATATATTTT. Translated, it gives CASSPGGSGNTIYF.